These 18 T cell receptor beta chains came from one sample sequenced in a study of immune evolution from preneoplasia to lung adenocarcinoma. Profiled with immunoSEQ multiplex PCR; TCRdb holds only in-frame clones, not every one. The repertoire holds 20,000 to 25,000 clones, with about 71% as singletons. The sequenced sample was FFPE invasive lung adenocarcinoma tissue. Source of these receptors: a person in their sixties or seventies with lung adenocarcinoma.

Here the CDR3 reads CSVPSGRSGDVTDTQYF. The CDR3 nucleotides read TGCAGCGTTCCTAGCGGGAGGTCGGGGGATGTCACAGATACGCAGTATTTT. The rearrangement joins TRBV29-1 to TRBJ2-3; 11 bases are a match to TRBD2. The CDR3 consists of 17 residues. J lost 2 bases, V lost 5 bases, and 12 bases had no gene match. Germline V gives CDR1 SQVTM, CDR2 ANQGSEA.

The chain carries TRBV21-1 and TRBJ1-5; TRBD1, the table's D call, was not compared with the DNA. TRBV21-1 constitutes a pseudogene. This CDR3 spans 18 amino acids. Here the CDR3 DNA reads TGTGCCAGCAGCAAAGCGCTTAGGACCCCCAGGGTCAATCAGCCCCAGCATTTT. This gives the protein CASSKALRTPRVNQPQHF.

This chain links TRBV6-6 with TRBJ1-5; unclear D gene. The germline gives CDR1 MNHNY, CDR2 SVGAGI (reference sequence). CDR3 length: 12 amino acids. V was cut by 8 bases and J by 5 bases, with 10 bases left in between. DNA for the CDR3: TGTGCCAGCTCGGACGGACATCAGCCCCAGCATTTT. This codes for CASSDGHQPQHF.

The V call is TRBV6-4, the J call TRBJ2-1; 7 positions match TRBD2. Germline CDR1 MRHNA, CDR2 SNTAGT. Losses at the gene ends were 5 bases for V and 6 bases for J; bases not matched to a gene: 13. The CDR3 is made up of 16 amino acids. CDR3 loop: CASSPSTSDIPNEQFF. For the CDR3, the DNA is TGTGCCAGCAGTCCTTCTACTAGCGACATCCCCAATGAGCAGTTCTTC.

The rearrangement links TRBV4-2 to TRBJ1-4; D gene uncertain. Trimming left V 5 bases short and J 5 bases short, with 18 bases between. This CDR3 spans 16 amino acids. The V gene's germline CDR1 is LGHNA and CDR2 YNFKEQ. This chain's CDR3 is CASSSGVTNQNEKLFF. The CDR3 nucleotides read TGTGCCAGCAGCTCCGGGGTGACAAACCAGAATGAAAAACTGTTTTTT.

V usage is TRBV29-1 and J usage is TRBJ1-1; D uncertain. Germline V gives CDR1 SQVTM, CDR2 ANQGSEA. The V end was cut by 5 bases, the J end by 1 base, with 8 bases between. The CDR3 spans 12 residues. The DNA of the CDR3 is TGCAGCGTTTCGGGCCGGAACACTGAAGCTTTCTTT. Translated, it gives CSVSGRNTEAFF.

CDR3 sequence reads: CASTPRGVSGEQYF. The DNA of the CDR3 is TGTGCCAGCACCCCACGGGGGGTGTCGGGCGAGCAGTACTTC. The rearrangement joins TRBV6-6 to TRBJ2-7, with 7 nucleotides matching TRBD2. Germline CDR1 is MNHNY and CDR2 is SVGAGI (reference sequence). Germline trimming cut 7 bases from V and 6 bases from J; bases unmatched to any gene: 12. The CDR3 is 14 amino acids.

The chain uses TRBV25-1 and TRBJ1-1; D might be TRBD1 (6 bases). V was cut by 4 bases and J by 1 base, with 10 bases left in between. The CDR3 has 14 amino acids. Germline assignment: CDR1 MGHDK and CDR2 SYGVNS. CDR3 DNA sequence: TGTGCCAGCAGTGTAATGACAGGGAACACTGAAGCTTTCTTT. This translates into CASSVMTGNTEAFF.

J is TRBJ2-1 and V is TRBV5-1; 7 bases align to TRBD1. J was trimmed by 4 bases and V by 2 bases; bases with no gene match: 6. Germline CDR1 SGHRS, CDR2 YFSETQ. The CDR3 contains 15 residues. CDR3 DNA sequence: TGCGCCAGCAGCTTAGTGCAGGGGGTTTACAATGAGCAGTTCTTC. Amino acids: CASSLVQGVYNEQFF.

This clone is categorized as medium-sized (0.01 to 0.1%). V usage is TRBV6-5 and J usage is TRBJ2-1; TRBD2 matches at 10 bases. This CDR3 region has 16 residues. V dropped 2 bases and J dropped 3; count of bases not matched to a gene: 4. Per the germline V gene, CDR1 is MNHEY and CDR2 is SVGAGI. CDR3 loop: CASSYRGLAFYNEQFF. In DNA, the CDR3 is TGTGCCAGCAGTTACCGGGGACTAGCGTTCTACAATGAGCAGTTCTTC.

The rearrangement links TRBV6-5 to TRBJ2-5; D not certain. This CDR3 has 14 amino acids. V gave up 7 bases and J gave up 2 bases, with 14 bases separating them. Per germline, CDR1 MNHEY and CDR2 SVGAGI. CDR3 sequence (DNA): TGTGCCAGCACTTCGCAGGTAGGGCAAGAGACCCAGTACTTC. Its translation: CASTSQVGQETQYF.

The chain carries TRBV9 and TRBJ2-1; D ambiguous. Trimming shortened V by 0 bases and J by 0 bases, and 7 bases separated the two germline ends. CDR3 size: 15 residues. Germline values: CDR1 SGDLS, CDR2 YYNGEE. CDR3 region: CASSVEKGSYNEQFF. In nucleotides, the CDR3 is TGTGCCAGCAGCGTAGAGAAAGGCTCCTACAATGAGCAGTTCTTC.

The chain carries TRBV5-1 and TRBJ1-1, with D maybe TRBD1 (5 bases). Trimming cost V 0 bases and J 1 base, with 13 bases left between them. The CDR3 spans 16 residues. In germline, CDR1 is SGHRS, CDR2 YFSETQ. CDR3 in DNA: TGCGCCAGCAGCTTGGGGACCCGAGGGGCGAACACTGAAGCTTTCTTT. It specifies CASSLGTRGANTEAFF.

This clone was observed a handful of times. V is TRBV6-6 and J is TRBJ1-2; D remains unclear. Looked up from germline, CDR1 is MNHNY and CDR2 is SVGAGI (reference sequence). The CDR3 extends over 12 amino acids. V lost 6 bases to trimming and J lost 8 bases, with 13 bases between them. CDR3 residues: CASSPGVGGYTF. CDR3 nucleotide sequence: TGTGCCAGCAGCCCTGGGGTAGGCGGCTACACCTTC.

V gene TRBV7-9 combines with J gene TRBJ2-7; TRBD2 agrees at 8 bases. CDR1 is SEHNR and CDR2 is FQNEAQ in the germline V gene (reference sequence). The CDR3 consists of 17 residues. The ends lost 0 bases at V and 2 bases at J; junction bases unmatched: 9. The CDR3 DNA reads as TGTGCCAGCAGCTTAGCCGCGCGGGGGGAGGGGACCTACGAGCAGTACTTC. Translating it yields CASSLAARGEGTYEQYF.

The CDR3 is CASSGLEGASGELFF. The CDR3 nucleotides read TGTGCCAGCAGTGGTTTGGAGGGGGCTAGCGGGGAGCTGTTTTTT. The chain has TRBV2 and TRBJ2-2, with a weak D call TRBD1 (7 bases). CDR1 SNHLY and CDR2 FYNNEI come from the germline V gene. V lost 4 bases to trimming and J lost 7 bases, with 16 bases between them. This CDR3 spans 15 amino acids. The full variable domain, completed using reference TRBV2 and TRBJ2-2, is EPEVTQTPSHQVTQMGQEVILRCVPISNHLYFYWYRQILGQKVEFLVSFYNNEISEKSEIFDDQFSVERPDGSNFTLKIRSTKLEDSAMYFCASSGLEGASGELFFGEGSRLTVL.

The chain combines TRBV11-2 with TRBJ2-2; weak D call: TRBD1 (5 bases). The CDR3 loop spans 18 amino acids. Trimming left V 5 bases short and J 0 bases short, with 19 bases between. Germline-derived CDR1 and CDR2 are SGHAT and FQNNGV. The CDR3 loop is CASSRHPYRFANTGELFF. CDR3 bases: TGTGCCAGCAGCCGTCATCCTTACAGGTTCGCGAACACCGGGGAGCTGTTTTTT.

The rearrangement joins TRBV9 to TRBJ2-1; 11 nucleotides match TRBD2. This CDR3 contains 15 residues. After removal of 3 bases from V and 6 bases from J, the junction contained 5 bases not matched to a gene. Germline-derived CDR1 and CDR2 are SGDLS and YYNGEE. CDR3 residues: CASSERGTSGNEQFF. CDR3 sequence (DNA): TGTGCCAGCAGCGAACGGGGGACTAGCGGCAATGAGCAGTTCTTC. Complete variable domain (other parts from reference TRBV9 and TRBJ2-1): DSGVTQTPKHLITATGQRVTLRCSPRSGDLSVYWYQQSLDQGLQFLIQYYNGEERAKGNILERFSAQQFPDLHSELNLSSLELGDSALYFCASSERGTSGNEQFFGPGTRLTVL.